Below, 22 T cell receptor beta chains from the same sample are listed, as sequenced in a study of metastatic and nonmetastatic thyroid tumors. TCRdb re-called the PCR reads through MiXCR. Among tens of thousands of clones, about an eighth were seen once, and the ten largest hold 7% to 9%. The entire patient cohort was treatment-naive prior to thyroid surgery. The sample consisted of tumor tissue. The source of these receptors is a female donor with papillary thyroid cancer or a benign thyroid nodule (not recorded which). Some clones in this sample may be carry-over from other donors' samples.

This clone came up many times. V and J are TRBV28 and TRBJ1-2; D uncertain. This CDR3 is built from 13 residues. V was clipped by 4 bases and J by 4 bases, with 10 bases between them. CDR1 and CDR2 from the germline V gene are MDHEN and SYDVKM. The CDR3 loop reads CASSWAASYGYTF. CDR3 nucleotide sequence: TGTGCCAGCAGTTGGGCCGCTAGCTATGGCTACACCTTC.

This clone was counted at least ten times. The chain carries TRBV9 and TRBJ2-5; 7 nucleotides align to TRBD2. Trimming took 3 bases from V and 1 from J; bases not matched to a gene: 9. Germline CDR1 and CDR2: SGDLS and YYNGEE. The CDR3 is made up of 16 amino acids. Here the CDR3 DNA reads TGTGCCAGCAGCGCCTCTGCTAGCGGCAGCCAAGAGACCCAGTACTTC. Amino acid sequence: CASSASASGSQETQYF.

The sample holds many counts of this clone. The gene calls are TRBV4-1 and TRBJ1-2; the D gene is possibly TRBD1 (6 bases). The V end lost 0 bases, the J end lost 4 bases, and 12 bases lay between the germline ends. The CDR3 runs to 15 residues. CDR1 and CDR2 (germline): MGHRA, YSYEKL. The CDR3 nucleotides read TGCGCCAGCAGCCAAGAAAGACAGGCTCCCTATGGCTACACCTTC. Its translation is CASSQERQAPYGYTF.

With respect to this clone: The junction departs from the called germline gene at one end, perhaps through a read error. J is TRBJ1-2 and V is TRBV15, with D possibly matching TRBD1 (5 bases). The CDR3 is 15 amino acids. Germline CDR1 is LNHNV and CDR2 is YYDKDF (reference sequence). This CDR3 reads CATSRRLDWKRGCTF. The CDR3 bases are TGTGCCACCAGCAGACGTTTAGACTGGAAGAGGGGCTGCACCTTC.

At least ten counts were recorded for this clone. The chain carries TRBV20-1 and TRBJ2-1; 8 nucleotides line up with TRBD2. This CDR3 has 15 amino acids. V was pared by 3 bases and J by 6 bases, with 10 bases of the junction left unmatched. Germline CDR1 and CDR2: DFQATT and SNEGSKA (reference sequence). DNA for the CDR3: TGCAGTGCTAGTTCTGGGGGACTAGGGGGCAATGAGCAGTTCTTC. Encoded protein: CSASSGGLGGNEQFF.

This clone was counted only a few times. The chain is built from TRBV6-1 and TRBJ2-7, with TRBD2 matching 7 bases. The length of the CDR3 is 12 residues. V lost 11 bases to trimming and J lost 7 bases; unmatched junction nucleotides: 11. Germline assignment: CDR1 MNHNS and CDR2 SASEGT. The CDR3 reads CAGGVGAREQYF. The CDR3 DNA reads TGTGCCGGGGGGGTAGGAGCTCGAGAGCAGTACTTC.

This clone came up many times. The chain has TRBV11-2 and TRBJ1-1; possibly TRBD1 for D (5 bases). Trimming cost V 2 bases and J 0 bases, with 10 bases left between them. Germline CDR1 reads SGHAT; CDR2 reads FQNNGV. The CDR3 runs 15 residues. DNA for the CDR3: TGTGCCAGCAGCTTAATGGGAGGGGTGAACACTGAAGCTTTCTTT. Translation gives CASSLMGGVNTEAFF.

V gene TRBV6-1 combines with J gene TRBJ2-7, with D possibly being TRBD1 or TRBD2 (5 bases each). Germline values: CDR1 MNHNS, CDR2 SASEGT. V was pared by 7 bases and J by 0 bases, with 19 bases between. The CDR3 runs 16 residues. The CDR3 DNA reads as TGTGCCAGCACAGTCCGGGACCACTCCGACTCCTACGAGCAGTACTTC. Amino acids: CASTVRDHSDSYEQYF.

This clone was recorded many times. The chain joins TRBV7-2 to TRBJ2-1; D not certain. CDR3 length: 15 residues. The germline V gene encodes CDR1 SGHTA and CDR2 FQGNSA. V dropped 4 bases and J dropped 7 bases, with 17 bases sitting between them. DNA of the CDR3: TGTGCCAGCAGCTCCTATCCTGGAACAGAAAATGAGCAGTTCTTC. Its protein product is CASSSYPGTENEQFF.

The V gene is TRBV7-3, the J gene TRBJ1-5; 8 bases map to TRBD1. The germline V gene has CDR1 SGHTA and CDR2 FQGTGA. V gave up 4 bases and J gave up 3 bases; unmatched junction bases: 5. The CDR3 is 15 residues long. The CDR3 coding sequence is TGTGCCAGCAGCTCGGACAGGGACGCCAATCAGCCCCAGCATTTT. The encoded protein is CASSSDRDANQPQHF.

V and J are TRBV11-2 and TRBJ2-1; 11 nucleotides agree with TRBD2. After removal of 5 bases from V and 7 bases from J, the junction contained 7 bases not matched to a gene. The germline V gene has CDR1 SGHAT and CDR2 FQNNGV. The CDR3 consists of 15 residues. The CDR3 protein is CASSVTSGSRNEQFF. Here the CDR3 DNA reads TGTGCCAGCAGCGTTACTAGCGGGAGTAGGAATGAGCAGTTCTTC.

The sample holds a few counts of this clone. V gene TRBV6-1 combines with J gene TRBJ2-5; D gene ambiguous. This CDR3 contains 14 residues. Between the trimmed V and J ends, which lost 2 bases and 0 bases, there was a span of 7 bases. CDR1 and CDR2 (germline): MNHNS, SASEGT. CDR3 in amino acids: CASSEWRNQETQYF. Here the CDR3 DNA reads TGTGCCAGCAGTGAATGGCGGAACCAAGAGACCCAGTACTTC.

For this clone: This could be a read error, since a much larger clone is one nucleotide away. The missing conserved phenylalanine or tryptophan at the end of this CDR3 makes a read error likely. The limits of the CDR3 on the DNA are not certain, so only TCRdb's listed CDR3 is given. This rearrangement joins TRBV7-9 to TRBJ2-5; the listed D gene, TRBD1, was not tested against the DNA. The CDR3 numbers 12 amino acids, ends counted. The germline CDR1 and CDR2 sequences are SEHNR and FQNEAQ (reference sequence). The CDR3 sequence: CASSLRERGQTV.

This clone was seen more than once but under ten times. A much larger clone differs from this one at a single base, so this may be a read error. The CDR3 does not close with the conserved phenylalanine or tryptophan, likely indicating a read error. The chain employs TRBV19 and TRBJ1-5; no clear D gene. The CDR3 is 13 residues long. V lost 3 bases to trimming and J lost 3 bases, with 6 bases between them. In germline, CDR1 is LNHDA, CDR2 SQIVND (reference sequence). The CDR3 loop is CASSISNNQPQHS. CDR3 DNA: TGTGCCAGTAGTATTAGTAACAATCAGCCCCAGCATTCT.

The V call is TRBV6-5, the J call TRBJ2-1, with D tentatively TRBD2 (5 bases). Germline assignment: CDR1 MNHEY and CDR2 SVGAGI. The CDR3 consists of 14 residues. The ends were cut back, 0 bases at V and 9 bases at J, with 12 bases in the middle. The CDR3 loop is CASSYSGDRGEQFF. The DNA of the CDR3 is TGTGCCAGCAGTTACTCAGGAGACCGGGGTGAGCAGTTCTTC.

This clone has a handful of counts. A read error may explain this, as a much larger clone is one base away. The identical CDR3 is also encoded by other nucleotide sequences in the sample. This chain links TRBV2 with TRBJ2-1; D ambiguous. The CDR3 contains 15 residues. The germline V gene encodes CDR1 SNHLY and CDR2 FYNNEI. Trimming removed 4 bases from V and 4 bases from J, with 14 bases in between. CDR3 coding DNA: TGTGCCAGCAGTGTCTTGGCAGCTGGGTACAATGAGCAGTTCTTC. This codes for CASSVLAAGYNEQFF.

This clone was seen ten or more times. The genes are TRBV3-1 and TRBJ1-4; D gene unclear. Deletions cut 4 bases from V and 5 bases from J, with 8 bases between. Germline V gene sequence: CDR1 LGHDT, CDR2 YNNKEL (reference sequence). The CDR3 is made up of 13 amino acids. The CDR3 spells CASSPGRNEKLFF. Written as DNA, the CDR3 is TGTGCCAGCAGCCCAGGACGGAATGAAAAACTGTTTTTT.

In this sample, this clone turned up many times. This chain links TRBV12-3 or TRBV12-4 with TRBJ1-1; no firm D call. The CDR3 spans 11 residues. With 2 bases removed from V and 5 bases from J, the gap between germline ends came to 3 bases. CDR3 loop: CASSLTTEAFF. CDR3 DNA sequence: TGTGCCAGCAGTTTAACTACTGAAGCTTTCTTT.

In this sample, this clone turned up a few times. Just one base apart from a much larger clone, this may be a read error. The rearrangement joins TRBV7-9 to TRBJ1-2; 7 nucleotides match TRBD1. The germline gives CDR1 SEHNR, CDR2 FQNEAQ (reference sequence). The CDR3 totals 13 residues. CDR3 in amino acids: CDSRNTGVHGYTF. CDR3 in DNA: TGTGACAGCAGAAATACAGGGGTCCATGGCTACACCTTC.

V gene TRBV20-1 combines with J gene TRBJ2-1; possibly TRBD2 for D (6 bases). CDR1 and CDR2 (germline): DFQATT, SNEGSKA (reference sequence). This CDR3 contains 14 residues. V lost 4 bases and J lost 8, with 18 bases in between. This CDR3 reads CSATPGALGDEQFF. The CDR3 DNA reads TGCAGTGCTACCCCGGGAGCGCTGGGCGATGAGCAGTTCTTC.

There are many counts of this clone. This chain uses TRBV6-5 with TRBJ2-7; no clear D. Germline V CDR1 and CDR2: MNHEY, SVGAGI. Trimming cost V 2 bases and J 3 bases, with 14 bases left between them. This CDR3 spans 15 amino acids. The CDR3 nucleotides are TGTGCCAGCAGTTACCCCCAGTATTGTTTCTACGAGCAGTACTTC. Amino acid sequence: CASSYPQYCFYEQYF.

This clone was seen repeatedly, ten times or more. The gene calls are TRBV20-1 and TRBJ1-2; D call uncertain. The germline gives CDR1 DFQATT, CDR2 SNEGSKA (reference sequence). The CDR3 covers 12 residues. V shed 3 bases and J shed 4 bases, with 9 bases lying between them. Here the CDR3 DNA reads TGCAGTGCTAGCAACAGCATCTATGGCTACACCTTC. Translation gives CSASNSIYGYTF.